This T cell receptor (beta chain) is from a study of T-cell reconstitution after alpha-beta-depleted transplantation in children. Study results and limitations: The authors attributed T-cell counts and diversity one year after transplant mostly to newly produced T cells. Several hundred rapidly expanded clones from non-depleted graft cells reportedly supplied alpha-beta T cells about two months post-transplant.

The length of the CDR3 is 14 residues. Trimming took 6 bases from V and 0 from J; bases not matched to a gene: 5. Germline V lookup: CDR1 DFQATT, CDR2 SNEGSKA (reference sequence). The TCRbeta library incorporated unique molecular identifiers. TCRdb re-derived calls from the PCR reads in MiXCR, one entry per CDR3 protein. Among roughly 150,000 distinct CDR3 sequences, 11% were seen once, and the ten largest hold approximately 13%. There are many counts of this clonotype. Its antigen is as yet unknown. This clonotype originated in a boy younger than 10 with acute myeloid leukemia, due to receive a stem cell transplant. This specimen was PBMCs, taken before TCRalphabeta/CD19-depleted stem cell transplant. V is TRBV20-1 and J is TRBJ2-1, with TRBD2 matching over 7 bases. The CDR3 region has the DNA TGCAGTGCCCAGCGGGACTTCTCCTACAATGAGCAGTTCTTC. It encodes CSAQRDFSYNEQFF.